The 26 T cell receptor beta chains given below trace back to one sample, sequenced in a study of regulatory T cells in long-lasting Graves disease. Arm-PCR of CDR3 regions with iRepertoire HTBI primers generated TCR beta libraries. TCRdb re-analysed the multiplex PCR reads in MiXCR, keeping a single row per CDR3 protein. Found here are 680,000 or so distinct CDR3 sequences, 15% to 20% of them singletons; the top ten hold around 19%. The time point here: newly diagnosed GD, antithyroid drugs for less than 3 months. With RNA extracted from PBMCs as input, the TCR library was made. The same sample was also studied in work on T cells in Graves' hyperthyroidism and ophthalmopathy.

Sample: peripheral blood mononuclear cells (PBMCs), taken at new diagnosis, from a patient treated with antithyroid drugs. These receptors all come from a woman aged 25 to 39 with Graves disease.

V gene TRBV7-9 combines with J gene TRBJ2-2; 7 nucleotides align to TRBD2. Germline CDR1 and CDR2: SEHNR and FQNEAQ (reference sequence). Losses at the gene ends were 4 bases for V and 5 bases for J; bases not matched to a gene: 7. The CDR3 loop spans 15 amino acids. The CDR3 nucleotides are TGTGCCAGCAGCTCTCCAACGGGACTAACCGGGGAGCTGTTTTTT. Translated, it gives CASSSPTGLTGELFF.

This clonotype was picked up a small number of times. The chain recombines TRBV5-1 with TRBJ1-4; the D is unclear. CDR3 size: 14 residues. Germline CDR1 SGHRS, CDR2 YFSETQ. V was shortened by 5 bases and J by 0 bases, with 8 bases between the two germline ends. DNA of the CDR3: TGCGCCAGCAGTCAGGTTGCAACTAATGAAAAACTGTTTTTT. Its translation is CASSQVATNEKLFF.

This clonotype was found a few times. V and J are TRBV27 and TRBJ2-7; maybe TRBD2 (6 bases). The CDR3 covers 13 residues. CDR1 and CDR2 from the germline V gene are MNHEY and SMNVEV (reference sequence). V lost 6 bases and J lost 3, with 12 bases in between. The CDR3 DNA sequence: TGTGCCAGCAGGAGGGGACTGTTCTACGAGCAGTACTTC. Translation gives CASRRGLFYEQYF.

This clonotype was seen many times. V and J are TRBV11-3 and TRBJ2-1, with 8 bases fitting TRBD1. V lost 0 bases, J lost 4 bases, and 5 bases stayed unmatched. The CDR3 covers 16 residues. From germline, CDR1 is SGHNT and CDR2 YENEEA. This CDR3 is CASSLDSGQVYNEQFF. For the CDR3, the DNA is TGTGCCAGCAGCTTAGATTCGGGACAGGTGTACAATGAGCAGTTCTTC.

This chain connects TRBV6-1 to TRBJ1-2; D is perhaps TRBD1 (6 bases). Looked up from germline, CDR1 is MNHNS and CDR2 is SASEGT. Trimming left V 6 bases short and J 5 bases short, with 19 bases between. This CDR3 spans 15 amino acids. CDR3 sequence: CASSHSAGANYGYTF. In DNA form, the CDR3 reads TGTGCCAGCAGCCATTCTGCGGGGGCGAATTATGGCTACACCTTC.

This clonotype showed up many times. This chain connects TRBV27 to TRBJ2-7; TRBD2 agrees at 11 bases. The J segment lost 6 bases and the V segment lost 4 bases, leaving 14 bases of the junction unmatched. Germline V gene data show CDR1 as MNHEY and CDR2 as SMNVEV (reference sequence). The CDR3 is 17 amino acids. This chain's CDR3 is CASSSTSIAGGRVEQYF. The CDR3 region has the DNA TGTGCCAGCAGTTCAACGTCAATAGCGGGAGGGCGGGTCGAGCAGTACTTC.

This clonotype was observed many times. This sequence joins TRBV30 and TRBJ2-5; the D gene is possibly TRBD1 (6 bases). Germline-derived CDR1 and CDR2 are GTSNPN and SVGIG (reference sequence). This CDR3 comprises 13 residues. V lost 2 bases to trimming and J lost 2 bases, with 9 bases between them. The CDR3 nucleotides are TGTGCCTGGAGTCCCACAGGGCAAGAGACCCAGTACTTC. It yields the protein CAWSPTGQETQYF.

V is TRBV7-2 and J is TRBJ2-7; D unresolved. This CDR3 has 14 residues. Per the germline V gene, CDR1 is SGHTA and CDR2 is FQGNSA. Deletions cut 3 bases from V and 5 bases from J, with 14 bases between. The CDR3 here is CASSFSPGPDEQYF. In nucleotides, the CDR3 is TGTGCCAGCAGCTTTTCTCCGGGCCCGGACGAGCAGTACTTC.

This clonotype was seen at least ten times. The chain uses TRBV11-2 and TRBJ1-1; maybe TRBD1 (5 bases). V was pared by 5 bases and J by 4 bases, with 11 bases between. The CDR3 contains 13 residues. CDR1 and CDR2 from the germline V gene are SGHAT and FQNNGV. CDR3 sequence (DNA): TGTGCCAGCAGCGGGACCACAGCCACTGAAGCTTTCTTT. This encodes CASSGTTATEAFF.

To note about this clonotype: This sequence may be a read error, since a much larger clone differs from it by one base. V gene TRBV28 combines with J gene TRBJ1-1; the D is unclear. The CDR3 is made up of 13 amino acids. Germline V lookup: CDR1 MDHEN, CDR2 SYDVKM. The CDR3 region is CASSLRPTTEALF. The CDR3, as DNA: TGTGCCAGCAGTTTACGTCCAACCACTGAAGCTCTCTTT.

This chain joins TRBV5-1 and TRBJ2-1; D gene uncertain. V gave up 0 bases and J gave up 5 bases, with 9 bases separating them. CDR1 and CDR2 from the germline V gene are SGHRS and YFSETQ. This CDR3 is built from 14 residues. The CDR3 reads CASSLVAVNNEQFF. CDR3 coding DNA: TGCGCCAGCAGCTTGGTGGCGGTTAACAATGAGCAGTTCTTC.

In this sample, this clonotype turned up a few times. The rearrangement links TRBV5-1 to TRBJ1-4; D is unresolved. The V and J ends lost 2 bases and 5 bases respectively, with 19 bases between them. CDR3 size: 17 residues. Germline lookup yields CDR1 SGHRS and CDR2 YFSETQ. The CDR3 DNA is TGCGCCAGCAGCTTTGGGTTCGTTACAGCCCGAAATGAAAAACTGTTTTTT. Protein: CASSFGFVTARNEKLFF.

Points on this clonotype: This may be a read error: a much more frequent sequence differs by one nucleotide. This chain uses TRBV7-2 with TRBJ1-2; 8 nucleotides line up with TRBD1. CDR3 length equals 13 residues. Germline CDR1 is SGHTA and CDR2 is FQGNSA. J lost 7 bases, V lost 5 bases, and 6 bases had no gene match. The chain's CDR3 is CASSNQGAFGYTF. Written as DNA, the CDR3 is TGTGCCAGCAGCAACCAGGGGGCGTTTGGCTACACCTTC.

The table lists this clonotype with a few counts. V gene TRBV15 combines with J gene TRBJ1-5; tentative D call: TRBD1 (5 bases). The CDR3 contains 14 residues. V gave up 3 bases and J gave up 4 bases, with 10 bases separating them. From germline, CDR1 is LNHNV and CDR2 YYDKDF (reference sequence). The CDR3 here is CATSSLGVNQPQHF. Written as DNA, the CDR3 is TGTGCCACCAGCAGCTTAGGGGTAAATCAGCCCCAGCATTTT. Combining the CDR3 with reference TRBV15 and TRBJ1-5 gives the whole variable domain DAMVIQNPRYQVTQFGKPVTLSCSQTLNHNVMYWYQQKSSQAPKLLFHYYDKDFNNEADTPDNFQSRRPNTSFCFLDIRSPGLGDTAMYLCATSSLGVNQPQHFGDGTRLSIL.

This clonotype was observed many times. This chain links TRBV12-3 or TRBV12-4 with TRBJ2-5, with TRBD1 as a possible D gene (5 bases). This CDR3 has 14 residues. V was trimmed by 5 bases and J by 1 base, leaving 11 bases between them. CDR3 protein: CASSPRTPQETQYF. CDR3 in DNA: TGTGCCAGCAGTCCCCGGACACCCCAAGAGACCCAGTACTTC.

Ten or more counts support this clonotype. V and J are TRBV2 and TRBJ2-3; 7 bases map to TRBD1. This CDR3 region has 15 residues. Trimming cost V 7 bases and J 1 base; bases outside gene matches: 8. Germline CDR1 SNHLY, CDR2 FYNNEI. CDR3 DNA: TGTGCCAGCACGTACGGACAGGCTCGCACAGATACGCAGTATTTT. Translated: CASTYGQARTDTQYF.

This clonotype showed up just a few times. V is TRBV7-3 and J is TRBJ1-1; TRBD1 is a possible D gene (6 bases). CDR3 length equals 14 residues. Trimming removed 2 bases at V and 4 bases at J, with 11 bases between. The germline V gene has CDR1 SGHTA and CDR2 FQGTGA. The CDR3 region has the DNA TGTGCCAGCAGCTTATCCCCAGGGGTCACTGAAGCTTTCTTT. Residues: CASSLSPGVTEAFF.

In this sample, this clonotype turned up a few times. The CDR3 spells CASSRGTDWDGYTF. The CDR3 nucleotides are TGTGCCAGCAGCCGAGGGACAGATTGGGACGGCTACACCTTC. V and J are TRBV7-9 and TRBJ1-2; the match to TRBD1 covers 7 bases. Looked up from germline, CDR1 is SEHNR and CDR2 is FQNEAQ (reference sequence). The junction had 11 bases not matched to a gene; V was cut back by 5 bases and J by 8 bases. This CDR3 spans 14 amino acids.

The V and J genes are TRBV15 and TRBJ2-7; D not certain. The V gene's germline CDR1 is LNHNV and CDR2 YYDKDF (reference sequence). This CDR3 is 15 amino acids long. Deletions cut 0 bases from V and 3 bases from J, with 12 bases between. Written as DNA, the CDR3 is TGTGCCACCAGCAGAGATCTGGGTCTGAACTACGAGCAGTACTTC. Translation gives CATSRDLGLNYEQYF.

This chain joins TRBV18 and TRBJ2-1; D gene uncertain. Looked up from germline, CDR1 is KGHSH and CDR2 is LQKENI. This CDR3 has 16 residues. The V end was cut by 3 bases, the J end by 1 base, with 13 bases between. CDR3 nucleotides: TGTGCCAGCTCACCGTCGTTTAAACTTTCCTACAATGAGCAGTTCTTC. The encoded protein is CASSPSFKLSYNEQFF.

This clonotype was picked up a small number of times. The chain is built from TRBV6-1 and TRBJ1-6, with unresolved D. Germline V lookup: CDR1 MNHNS, CDR2 SASEGT. The V end was cut by 11 bases, the J end by 0 bases, with 11 bases between. This CDR3 is built from 14 residues. The CDR3 loop reads CASDPSSYNSPLHF. The CDR3 bases are TGTGCCTCGGACCCGAGCTCCTATAATTCACCCCTCCACTTT.

Ten or more counts support this clonotype. The V call is TRBV20-1, the J call TRBJ1-2; no firm D call. V was shortened by 0 bases and J by 5 bases, with 16 bases between the two germline ends. In germline, CDR1 is DFQATT, CDR2 SNEGSKA (reference sequence). The CDR3 spans 15 residues. CDR3 in amino acids: CSARDLEQPLYGYTF. CDR3 DNA: TGCAGTGCTAGAGATCTGGAGCAGCCACTTTATGGCTACACCTTC.

Many counts were recorded for this clonotype. V is TRBV19 and J is TRBJ2-7; D is undetermined. The CDR3 is made up of 15 amino acids. V lost 5 bases to trimming and J lost 9 bases, with 23 bases between them. The germline V gene has CDR1 LNHDA and CDR2 SQIVND (reference sequence). CDR3 coding DNA: TGTGCCAGTAGTTCCGAACATCCAGTAATCCTCGGGCAGTACTTC. Its translation is CASSSEHPVILGQYF. Based on the CDR3 plus reference TRBV19 and TRBJ2-7, the full variable domain is DGGITQSPKYLFRKEGQNVTLSCEQNLNHDAMYWYRQDPGQGLRLIYYSQIVNDFQKGDIAEGYSVSREKKESFPLTVTSAQKNPTAFYLCASSSEHPVILGQYFGPGTRLTVT.

The chain has TRBV20-1 and TRBJ2-7, with TRBD1 matching 9 bases. Unmatched junction bases numbered 7, after V lost 8 bases and J lost 2 bases. Germline loops: CDR1 DFQATT, CDR2 SNEGSKA (reference sequence). The length of the CDR3 is 13 residues. CDR3 sequence (DNA): TGCAGTCTTAATAGACAGGGGGCCTACGAGCAGTACTTC. It specifies CSLNRQGAYEQYF.

The chain links TRBV18 to TRBJ1-5; tentative D call: TRBD1 (5 bases). V dropped 4 bases and J dropped 6 bases, with 16 bases sitting between them. This CDR3 spans 15 amino acids. Per germline, CDR1 KGHSH and CDR2 LQKENI. CDR3 loop: CASSLSSGGSQPQHF. The CDR3 DNA reads TGTGCCAGCTCACTCTCATCGGGGGGGAGTCAGCCCCAGCATTTT. The full variable domain, with the rest looked up from reference TRBV18 and TRBJ1-5, is NAGVMQNPRHLVRRRGQEARLRCSPMKGHSHVYWYRQLPEEGLKFMVYLQKENIIDESGMPKERFSAEFPKEGPSILRIQQVVRGDSAAYFCASSLSSGGSQPQHFGDGTRLSIL.

This clonotype showed up many times. V and J are TRBV27 and TRBJ1-5; TRBD1 might be the D (6 bases). Trimming took 6 bases from V and 4 from J, leaving 13 bases between them. The CDR3 totals 14 residues. Germline CDR1 and CDR2: MNHEY and SMNVEV (reference sequence). CDR3 residues: CASRPGQMNQPQHF. The CDR3 DNA is TGTGCCAGCAGACCGGGACAAATGAATCAGCCCCAGCATTTT.